This TCR beta chain is drawn from a study of CD8 T cells in ankylosing spondylitis. Broader study findings: Reactive arthritis synovial fluid and blood previously showed some of these motif variants. A motif of 7 to 9 highly homologous TCR beta variants was seen as apparently characteristic of ankylosing spondylitis blood. With a CD8+ phenotype, disease-linked clones were relatively rare in peripheral blood.

In making TCR beta libraries, quantitative 5'-RACE with molecular barcodes was used. TCRdb processed the 5' RACE reads anew with MiXCR; each CDR3 protein has one entry. The sample has a few hundred thousand distinct CDR3 sequences; roughly 17% are singletons. As to this clonotype: Its antigen is undetermined.

Sequencing input: blood, either unsorted or a sorted T cell fraction (not recorded which). This clonotype originated in a male donor with ankylosing spondylitis.

The DNA of the CDR3 is TGTGCCACCGCTAAGGGGGATCATGGCTACACCTTC. It codes for CATAKGDHGYTF. The chain has TRBV19 and TRBJ1-2; TRBD1 might be the D (6 bases). CDR1 is LNHDA, CDR2 SQIVND, per germline (reference sequence). This CDR3 region has 12 residues. The ends were cut back, 10 bases at V and 6 bases at J, with 15 bases in the middle.